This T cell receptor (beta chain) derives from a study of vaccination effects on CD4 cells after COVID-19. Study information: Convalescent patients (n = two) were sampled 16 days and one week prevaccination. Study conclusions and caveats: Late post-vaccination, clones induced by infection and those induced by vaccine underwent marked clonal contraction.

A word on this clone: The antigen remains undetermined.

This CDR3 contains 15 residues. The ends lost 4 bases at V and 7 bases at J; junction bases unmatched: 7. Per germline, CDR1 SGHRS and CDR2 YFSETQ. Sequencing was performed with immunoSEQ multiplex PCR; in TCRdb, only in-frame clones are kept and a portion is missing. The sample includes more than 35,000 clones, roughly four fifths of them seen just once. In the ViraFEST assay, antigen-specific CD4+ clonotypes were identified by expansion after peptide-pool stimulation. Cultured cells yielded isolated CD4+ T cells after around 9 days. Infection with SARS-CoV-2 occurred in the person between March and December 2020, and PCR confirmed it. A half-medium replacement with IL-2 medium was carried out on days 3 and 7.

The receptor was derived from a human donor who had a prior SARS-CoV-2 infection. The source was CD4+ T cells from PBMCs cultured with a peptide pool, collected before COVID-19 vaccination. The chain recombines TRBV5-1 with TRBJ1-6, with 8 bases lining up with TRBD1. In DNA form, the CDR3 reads TGCGCCAGCAGCACCCAGACAGGGGTGAATTCACCCCTCCACTTT. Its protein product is CASSTQTGVNSPLHF.